This T cell receptor beta chain was recovered during a study of blood T cell repertoires in COVID-19 (dated by TCRdb to 2020 to 2022). At the level of the whole study: Samples from collaborators originated in the United States, Italy and Spain and spanned both the acute and convalescent phases of COVID-19. A freely available public database, intended as a resource for researchers studying the immune response to SARS-CoV-2, is where the repertoires were released. Deeply sampled blood TCRbeta repertoires from subjects exposed to, actively infected with, or recovered from COVID-19 were included in the dataset. The sample metadata nearly always contained a de-identified subject ID, COVID-19 status, age in years and sex. The samples were drawn from the first 160 participants of the ongoing ImmuneRACE study and from 1,254 subjects provided by 6 global collaborators. The material from the prospective study consisted of cDNA or gDNA derived from T cells, B-cell-depleted T cells, or PBMCs. Where HLA class I and class II types were available, the types were taken from metadata supplied by the sample provider, not from assay-based typing.

The V and J ends are trimmed by 1 base and 5 bases, leaving 14 bases between them. The CDR3 goes from the cysteine to the phenylalanine over 15 residues. CDR3 DNA only is kept here, 45 bases in frame from base 1. CDR1 and CDR2 (SGHTA, FQGNSA) derive from the germline V gene. TCRbeta CDR3 regions were amplified from genomic DNA using the immunoSEQ Assay, a bias-controlled multiplex PCR. Per the source publication's procedure: The number of nucleated cells in each sample was estimated from the amplification of reference gene primers within the assay. To quantify the absolute abundance of each unique TCRbeta CDR3 rearrangement, sequence reads were collapsed and filtered. Productive Simpson clonality was computed per sample as the square root of Simpson's diversity index over productive rearrangements. What TCRdb holds here is the immuneACCESS table cut down to in-frame rearrangements. Part of the clones is not present; checked against another copy, under half of the missing clones reflect an unresolved V gene, and the others are unexplained. The V and J calls and the clone size are those of that table, but D and trimming were determined from the DNA. A total of around 140,000 clones appear in this sample, about three quarters of them only once. Approximately 9% of the sample is held by the ten biggest clonotypes.

The collaborating institutions used their own protocols to collect whole blood in K2EDTA tubes. Collaborator samples were shipped for TCRbeta analysis as frozen whole blood, isolated PBMCs, or DNA extracted from either sample type. General findings and caveats noted by the study authors: Clinical and demographic metadata were provided uncurated, with the amount varying by source and participant.

This clone has only one observation. Its cognate antigen has yet to be identified. Base qualities were left out, and no much larger clone turns up one base away. The clonotype was recovered from a woman between 45 and 65 years old with active or convalescent COVID-19. This chain is built from TRBV7-2 and TRBJ1-2, with no confidently assigned D gene. The sample comprised peripheral blood. The CDR3 reads as follows: CASSLDSTLGYGYTF. The sequence in DNA is TGTGCCAGCAGCTTAGACTCTACCCTAGGATATGGCTACACCTTC.